The rows below give T cell receptor beta chains drawn from one sample of a study of CD8+CD57+ T cells in acquired aplastic anemia. A single record per CDR3 protein comes from TCRdb applying MiXCR to the reads. The data show 120,000 or so distinct CDR3 sequences, 48% seen once. The sample taken for sequencing was sorted CD4+, CD8+, or CD8+CD57+ T cells (not recorded which) from PBMCs. The receptors were gathered from a human donor in good health, serving as a control. Both conserved end residues are part of each CDR3. Each record gives: clone size, D gene, V gene, CDR3 length, J gene, CDR3 DNA, CDR3 protein. The D gene is left open where the match is weak. Clone size appears in some rows only: once, few, many, or a class for an expanded clone.

clone size: NA; D gene: TRBD2; V gene: TRBV3-1; CDR3 length: 14; J gene: TRBJ2-2; CDR3 DNA: TGTGCCAGCAACACAGGTGGGACTAGCGGGGAGCTGTTTTTT; CDR3 protein: CASNTGGTSGELFF
clone size: many; D gene: TRBD1; V gene: TRBV14; CDR3 length: 15; J gene: TRBJ2-7; CDR3 DNA: TGTGCCAGCAGCCCCCTACAGGGGGCTAGCCACGAGCAGTACTTC; CDR3 protein: CASSPLQGASHEQYF
clone size: many; D gene: NA; V gene: TRBV7-8; CDR3 length: 14; J gene: TRBJ2-7; CDR3 DNA: TGTGCCAGCAGCTTAGCTACTCAGACCTACGAGCAGTACTTC; CDR3 protein: CASSLATQTYEQYF
clone size: NA; D gene: NA; V gene: TRBV2; CDR3 length: 11; J gene: TRBJ2-7; CDR3 DNA: TGTGCCAGCAGTGATCCGGACGAGCAGTACTTC; CDR3 protein: CASSDPDEQYF
clone size: many; D gene: TRBD2; V gene: TRBV6-2/TRBV6-3; CDR3 length: 15; J gene: TRBJ2-7; CDR3 DNA: TGTGCCAGCAGGGACCTAGCGGGCCGGAGGGACGAGCAGTACTTC; CDR3 protein: CASRDLAGRRDEQYF
clone size: few; D gene: TRBD1; V gene: TRBV7-9; CDR3 length: 13; J gene: TRBJ1-5; CDR3 DNA: TGTGCCAGCAGCTTGACAGGGGATCAGCCCCAGCATTTT; CDR3 protein: CASSLTGDQPQHF
clone size: NA; D gene: NA; V gene: TRBV15; CDR3 length: 14; J gene: TRBJ2-3; CDR3 DNA: TGTGCCACCAGCGTTCCGGGACAAGTAGATACGCAGTATTTT; CDR3 protein: CATSVPGQVDTQYF
clone size: NA; D gene: TRBD2; V gene: TRBV12-3/TRBV12-4; CDR3 length: 14; J gene: TRBJ2-1; CDR3 DNA: TGTGCCAGCAGTGTGGGACTAGCTTACAATGAGCAGTTCTTC; CDR3 protein: CASSVGLAYNEQFF
clone size: NA; D gene: TRBD1; V gene: TRBV15; CDR3 length: 16; J gene: TRBJ2-5; CDR3 DNA: TGTGCCACCAGCAGCCCGGGACAGGGAGGAGAAGAGACCCAGTACTTC; CDR3 protein: CATSSPGQGGEETQYF
clone size: many; D gene: TRBD1; V gene: TRBV2; CDR3 length: 12; J gene: TRBJ1-2; CDR3 DNA: TGTGCCAGCAGTGGACAGGGTGGAGGCTACACCTTC; CDR3 protein: CASSGQGGGYTF
clone size: many; D gene: NA; V gene: TRBV19; CDR3 length: 14; J gene: TRBJ1-2; CDR3 DNA: TGTGCCAGTAGTATCCTCTCTAGGGACTATGGCTACACCTTC; CDR3 protein: CASSILSRDYGYTF
clone size: many; D gene: TRBD1; V gene: TRBV20-1; CDR3 length: 14; J gene: TRBJ1-1; CDR3 DNA: TGCAGTGCTAGAGGACAGGGTGTGAACACTGAAGCTTTCTTT; CDR3 protein: CSARGQGVNTEAFF
clone size: once; D gene: NA; V gene: TRBV7-6; CDR3 length: 19; J gene: TRBJ1-3; CDR3 DNA: TGTGCCAGCAGTGTCGGCGGCAGGGATCCTTTTAGAGGAGGAAACACCATATATTTT; CDR3 protein: CASSVGGRDPFRGGNTIYF
clone size: NA; D gene: NA; V gene: TRBV2; CDR3 length: 15; J gene: TRBJ1-4; CDR3 DNA: TGTGCCAGCAGTGAAGTAAGGGGATCTAATGAAAAACTGTTTTTT; CDR3 protein: CASSEVRGSNEKLFF
clone size: NA; D gene: TRBD1; V gene: TRBV6-5; CDR3 length: 16; J gene: TRBJ1-2; CDR3 DNA: TGTGCCAGCAGTTACATTTACAGGACAGGCGCCTATGGCTACACCTTC; CDR3 protein: CASSYIYRTGAYGYTF
clone size: NA; D gene: NA; V gene: TRBV2; CDR3 length: 14; J gene: TRBJ2-7; CDR3 DNA: TGTGCCAGCAGGGCCAGGACGAGCTCCTACGAGCAGTACTTC; CDR3 protein: CASRARTSSYEQYF
clone size: many; D gene: NA; V gene: TRBV20-1; CDR3 length: 11; J gene: TRBJ2-1; CDR3 DNA: TGCAGTGCTAGAGGCGACAATGAGCAGTTCTTC; CDR3 protein: CSARGDNEQFF
clone size: NA; D gene: NA; V gene: TRBV7-9; CDR3 length: 15; J gene: TRBJ1-5; CDR3 DNA: TGTGGCAGCAGCTTAGGTGACGGGGAGAATCAGCCCCAGCATTTT; CDR3 protein: CGSSLGDGENQPQHF
clone size: many; D gene: NA; V gene: TRBV11-2; CDR3 length: 14; J gene: TRBJ2-7; CDR3 DNA: TGTGCCAGCAGCCCCCGACCTAGCTCCTACGAGCAGTACTTC; CDR3 protein: CASSPRPSSYEQYF
clone size: NA; D gene: NA; V gene: TRBV10-1; CDR3 length: 13; J gene: TRBJ2-7; CDR3 DNA: TGCGCCAGCAGTGACGGGGTATCTTACGAGCAGTACTTC; CDR3 protein: CASSDGVSYEQYF
clone size: many; D gene: TRBD1; V gene: TRBV7-3; CDR3 length: 15; J gene: TRBJ1-2; CDR3 DNA: TGTGCCAGCAGCTCAAACCCCGGGACAGCTTATGGCTACACCTTC; CDR3 protein: CASSSNPGTAYGYTF
clone size: NA; D gene: NA; V gene: TRBV30; CDR3 length: 12; J gene: TRBJ1-6; CDR3 DNA: TGTGCCTGGAGTGTGATTGGTTCACCCCTCCACTTT; CDR3 protein: CAWSVIGSPLHF
clone size: NA; D gene: NA; V gene: TRBV19; CDR3 length: 13; J gene: TRBJ2-5; CDR3 DNA: TGTGCCAGTAGTGGGGGCGGGAAAGAGACCCAGTACTTC; CDR3 protein: CASSGGGKETQYF
clone size: many; D gene: NA; V gene: TRBV7-3; CDR3 length: 12; J gene: TRBJ2-3; CDR3 DNA: TGTGCCAGCAGCTTAAGCGGGGACACGCAGTATTTT; CDR3 protein: CASSLSGDTQYF
clone size: NA; D gene: TRBD2; V gene: TRBV29-1; CDR3 length: 12; J gene: TRBJ2-7; CDR3 DNA: TGCAGTACTCGACTACTCGGGGGGGAGCAGTACTTC; CDR3 protein: CSTRLLGGEQYF
clone size: NA; D gene: TRBD1; V gene: TRBV2; CDR3 length: 14; J gene: TRBJ1-5; CDR3 DNA: TGTGCCAGCAATTACAGGGGGTCCAATCAGCCCCAGCATTTT; CDR3 protein: CASNYRGSNQPQHF
clone size: NA; D gene: NA; V gene: TRBV9; CDR3 length: 16; J gene: TRBJ1-6; CDR3 DNA: TGTGCCAGCAGCGCCGACAGCGCCTCCTATAATTCACCCCTCCACTTT; CDR3 protein: CASSADSASYNSPLHF
clone size: NA; D gene: NA; V gene: TRBV2; CDR3 length: 17; J gene: TRBJ2-1; CDR3 DNA: TGTGCCAGCAGTGATTCCCCCCAGAAAAGCTCCTACAATGAGCAGTTCTTC; CDR3 protein: CASSDSPQKSSYNEQFF
clone size: many; D gene: NA; V gene: TRBV4-3; CDR3 length: 13; J gene: TRBJ1-2; CDR3 DNA: TGCGCCAGCAGCCAAGTGGGGGGCGTTGGCTACACCTTC; CDR3 protein: CASSQVGGVGYTF
clone size: many; D gene: NA; V gene: TRBV6-2/TRBV6-3; CDR3 length: 14; J gene: TRBJ1-5; CDR3 DNA: TGTGCCAGCAGCCCCGAGGTGGGCAATCAGCCCCAGCATTTT; CDR3 protein: CASSPEVGNQPQHF
clone size: many; D gene: TRBD1; V gene: TRBV11-2; CDR3 length: 16; J gene: TRBJ1-3; CDR3 DNA: TGTGCCAGCAGCGGAAAACAGGGGGACTCTGGAAACACCATATATTTT; CDR3 protein: CASSGKQGDSGNTIYF
clone size: many; D gene: TRBD2; V gene: TRBV20-1; CDR3 length: 16; J gene: TRBJ2-3; CDR3 DNA: TGCAGTGCTAGAGATCCGAGCGGGGGGTTGGCAGATACGCAGTATTTT; CDR3 protein: CSARDPSGGLADTQYF
clone size: few; D gene: NA; V gene: TRBV10-3; CDR3 length: 11; J gene: TRBJ1-1; CDR3 DNA: TGTGCCATCAGGGGGGAGACAGTGACTTTCTTT; CDR3 protein: CAIRGETVTFF
clone size: many; D gene: NA; V gene: TRBV10-3; CDR3 length: 14; J gene: TRBJ2-1; CDR3 DNA: TGTGCCAGCAGTGAGGGGGGAATCTTGAATGAGCAGTTCTTC; CDR3 protein: CASSEGGILNEQFF
clone size: NA; D gene: NA; V gene: TRBV7-2; CDR3 length: 13; J gene: TRBJ2-1; CDR3 DNA: TGTGCCAGCAGCCCCGACTCCTACAATGAGCAGTTCTTC; CDR3 protein: CASSPDSYNEQFF
clone size: NA; D gene: TRBD1; V gene: TRBV15; CDR3 length: 17; J gene: TRBJ1-6; CDR3 DNA: TGTGCCACCAGCAGCGACCGGACAGGCGGAGGGAATTCACCCCTCCACTTT; CDR3 protein: CATSSDRTGGGNSPLHF
clone size: NA; D gene: NA; V gene: TRBV15; CDR3 length: 12; J gene: TRBJ1-2; CDR3 DNA: TGTGCCACCAGCAGAGATTATGGCAGGGCCACCTTC; CDR3 protein: CATSRDYGRATF
clone size: many; D gene: NA; V gene: TRBV20-1; CDR3 length: 14; J gene: TRBJ1-1; CDR3 DNA: TGCAGTGCTAGAGTGAACACTCTGAACACTGAAGCTTTCTTT; CDR3 protein: CSARVNTLNTEAFF
clone size: many; D gene: NA; V gene: TRBV6-1; CDR3 length: 13; J gene: TRBJ1-5; CDR3 DNA: TGTGCCAGCAGCCCGGAGGGGAATCAGCCCCAGCATTTT; CDR3 protein: CASSPEGNQPQHF
clone size: many; D gene: TRBD2; V gene: TRBV24-1; CDR3 length: 16; J gene: TRBJ2-1; CDR3 DNA: TGTGCCACCAGTGATTCCCTAGCGGGGTCATACAATGAGCAGTTCTTC; CDR3 protein: CATSDSLAGSYNEQFF
clone size: NA; D gene: NA; V gene: TRBV29-1; CDR3 length: 12; J gene: TRBJ2-3; CDR3 DNA: TGCAGCGTTGCGACTAGCACAGATACGCAGTATTTT; CDR3 protein: CSVATSTDTQYF
clone size: NA; D gene: NA; V gene: TRBV14; CDR3 length: 13; J gene: TRBJ2-1; CDR3 DNA: TGTGCCAGCAGCCAACTTGGGAGCAATGAGCAGTTCTTC; CDR3 protein: CASSQLGSNEQFF
clone size: NA; D gene: NA; V gene: TRBV10-3; CDR3 length: 14; J gene: TRBJ2-3; CDR3 DNA: TGTGCCATCAGTGAGACTAGAGCCGCAGATACGCAGTATTTT; CDR3 protein: CAISETRAADTQYF
clone size: NA; D gene: NA; V gene: TRBV19; CDR3 length: 14; J gene: TRBJ1-1; CDR3 DNA: TGTGCCAGTAGTTTGACAGGCTTCGCTAATGAAGCTTTCTTT; CDR3 protein: CASSLTGFANEAFF
clone size: NA; D gene: NA; V gene: TRBV10-3; CDR3 length: 14; J gene: TRBJ2-7; CDR3 DNA: TGTGCCATCAGTGACTCGTCCGGAGGCGACGAGCAGTACTTC; CDR3 protein: CAISDSSGGDEQYF
clone size: many; D gene: NA; V gene: TRBV7-2; CDR3 length: 12; J gene: TRBJ1-1; CDR3 DNA: TGTGCCAGCAGCTTGGCAGCCGGAGGCGCTTTCTTT; CDR3 protein: CASSLAAGGAFF